Listed below are T cell receptor beta chains from one sample, sequenced in a study of regulatory T cells in long-lasting Graves disease. MiXCR, applied by TCRdb to the multiplex PCR reads, yields one record per CDR3 protein. The sample contains a few hundred thousand distinct CDR3 sequences, about an eighth of which appear only once. These same records also appear under a second study, on T cells in Graves' hyperthyroidism and ophthalmopathy.

The input for sequencing was peripheral blood mononuclear cells (PBMCs), taken at new diagnosis, from a patient treated with antithyroid drugs. All receptors come from a woman aged 18-29 years with Graves disease. CDR3s include the opening cysteine and the closing phenylalanine or tryptophan. A D gene is named only where the DNA matches it firmly. Not every row has a clone size; where given, it reads once, few, many or a size class.

V: TRBV6-5; size: -; J: TRBJ2-1; D: -; CDR3: CASSYSGRGGRGLSYNEQFF; DNA: TGTGCCAGCAGTTACTCGGGGAGGGGGGGGCGGGGCCTTTCCTACAATGAGCAGTTCTTC
V: TRBV11-2; size: -; J: TRBJ1-6; D: -; CDR3: CASTSGGFNSPLHF; DNA: TGTGCCAGCACGTCCGGGGGTTTTAATTCACCCCTCCACTTT
V: TRBV6-1; size: many; J: TRBJ1-3; D: -; CDR3: CASSEIRTMTGNTIYF; DNA: TGTGCCAGCAGTGAGATACGGACGATGACTGGAAACACCATATATTTT
V: TRBV11-2; size: many; J: TRBJ2-7; D: TRBD2; CDR3: CASSLDGREAGEQYF; DNA: TGTGCCAGCAGCTTAGATGGACGGGAGGCGGGCGAGCAGTACTTC
V: TRBV29-1; size: few; J: TRBJ2-2; D: -; CDR3: CSVATAVDTGELFF; DNA: TGCAGCGTTGCGACGGCTGTGGACACCGGGGAGCTGTTTTTT
V: TRBV7-6; size: many; J: TRBJ2-3; D: TRBD2; CDR3: CASSRFLAGTSTDTQYF; DNA: TGTGCCAGCAGCCGATTCCTAGCGGGGACAAGCACAGATACGCAGTATTTT
V: TRBV27; size: few; J: TRBJ2-2; D: -; CDR3: CASSPPGGGGNTGELFF; DNA: TGTGCCAGCAGTCCGCCGGGGGGCGGGGGGAACACCGGGGAGCTGTTTTTT
V: TRBV24-1; size: -; J: TRBJ2-5; D: -; CDR3: CATGGETQYF; DNA: TGTGCCACCGGTGGAGAGACCCAGTACTTC
V: TRBV5-4; size: -; J: TRBJ2-4; D: -; CDR3: CASSLGTDTKNIQYF; DNA: TGTGCCAGCAGCTTGGGGACAGATACCAAAAACATTCAGTACTTC
V: TRBV12-3/TRBV12-4; size: many; J: TRBJ2-2; D: TRBD2; CDR3: CASSPSAGGPDTGELFF; DNA: TGTGCCAGCAGTCCATCTGCGGGGGGGCCTGACACCGGGGAGCTGTTTTTT
V: TRBV7-2; size: many; J: TRBJ2-1; D: TRBD2; CDR3: CASSLGFNPSGGAGYVESYNEQFF; DNA: TGTGCCAGCAGCTTAGGATTTAACCCTAGCGGGGGTGCCGGGTATGTTGAGTCCTACAATGAGCAGTTCTTC
V: TRBV10-3; size: few; J: TRBJ2-1; D: TRBD1; CDR3: CASSSQGAWNNEQFF; DNA: TGTGCCAGCAGTTCACAGGGGGCGTGGAACAATGAGCAGTTCTTC
V: TRBV6-2/TRBV6-3; size: few; J: TRBJ1-1; D: -; CDR3: CATRAGTNTEAFF; DNA: TGTGCCACCAGGGCGGGGACGAACACTGAAGCTTTCTTT
V: TRBV11-2; size: many; J: TRBJ1-1; D: -; CDR3: CASSFLRDKPGAFF; DNA: TGTGCCAGCAGCTTTCTTCGGGACAAACCCGGGGCTTTCTTT
V: TRBV11-2; size: many; J: TRBJ2-7; D: TRBD1; CDR3: CASSLVVGGPHSSYEQYF; DNA: TGTGCCAGCAGCTTAGTGGTAGGGGGCCCACACTCAAGCTACGAGCAGTACTTC
V: TRBV4-1; size: many; J: TRBJ1-1; D: -; CDR3: CASSPMGGGGTEAFF; DNA: TGCGCCAGCAGCCCTATGGGCGGGGGTGGGACTGAAGCTTTCTTT
V: TRBV11-2; size: many; J: TRBJ2-5; D: TRBD1; CDR3: CASRMTGVGETQYF; DNA: TGTGCCAGCAGGATGACAGGGGTTGGCGAGACCCAGTACTTC
V: TRBV7-3; size: many; J: TRBJ2-1; D: TRBD2; CDR3: CASSLFRGTSGSPYNEQFF; DNA: TGTGCCAGCAGCCTCTTCCGGGGGACTAGCGGGAGTCCGTACAATGAGCAGTTCTTC
V: TRBV12-3/TRBV12-4; size: few; J: TRBJ1-5; D: -; CDR3: CASSLSTGLAQPQHF; DNA: TGTGCCAGCAGTTTATCGACGGGGTTGGCTCAGCCCCAGCATTTT
V: TRBV3-1; size: many; J: TRBJ2-7; D: -; CDR3: CASSQVRGEQYF; DNA: TGTGCCAGCAGCCAAGTCCGGGGCGAGCAGTACTTC
V: TRBV20-1; size: many; J: TRBJ2-7; D: -; CDR3: CSSSRGGYTEQYF; DNA: TGCAGTTCCTCGAGGGGGGGATATACCGAGCAGTACTTC